This TCR beta chain was recorded in a study of sequential checkpoint blockade in melanoma. Whole-study context: After both sequences, patients received maintenance nivolumab.

Sequencing used immunoSEQ multiplex PCR; TCRdb keeps in-frame clones, though not all of them. The profile shows 1,400 or so clones, around 60% of them singletons. The sample holds one count of this clone. Treatment given: randomized to nivolumab then ipilimumab (arm A) or the reverse (arm B). Live CD3+CD8+ CD19− CD56− cells were sorted from PBMCs. This CDR3 has 15 residues. Looked up from germline, CDR1 is MNHNS and CDR2 is SASEGT. The germline V and J ends were trimmed by 1 base and 7 bases, with 13 bases remaining between them. Here the sequenced sample was CD8+ T cells sorted from blood (inferred from file names), taken from a patient given nivolumab and ipilimumab in sequence. The chain combines TRBV6-1 with TRBJ2-2; no clear D. The source of this sequence is a human patient with melanoma. Some clones in this sample may be carry-over from other donors' samples. The CDR3 here is CASSEVSGGGGELFF. The DNA for the CDR3 is TGTGCCAGCAGTGAAGTTTCGGGTGGTGGCGGGGAGCTGTTTTTT.